This TCR beta chain originates from a study of T-cell reconstitution after alpha-beta-depleted transplantation in children. V was pared by 5 bases and J by 3 bases, with 7 bases between. CDR1 and CDR2 from the germline V gene are SEHNR and FQNEAQ (reference sequence). CDR3 length equals 13 residues. Unique molecular identifiers featured in how the TCRbeta library was prepared. TCRdb used MiXCR to reprocess the PCR reads, holding one entry per CDR3 protein. The table includes 500,000 to 600,000 distinct CDR3 sequences, about a sixth detected once. Ten or more counts support this clonotype. The specimen was PBMCs from the stem cell graft donor, collected from the stem cell graft. The rearrangement joins TRBV7-9 to TRBJ2-2, with a possible D match to TRBD2 (6 bases). The TCR was taken from a human donor who donated a stem cell graft to a child with acute lymphoblastic leukemia. CDR3 DNA: TGTGCCAGCAGCCGGGACTACACCGGGGAGCTGTTTTTT. This translates into CASSRDYTGELFF.